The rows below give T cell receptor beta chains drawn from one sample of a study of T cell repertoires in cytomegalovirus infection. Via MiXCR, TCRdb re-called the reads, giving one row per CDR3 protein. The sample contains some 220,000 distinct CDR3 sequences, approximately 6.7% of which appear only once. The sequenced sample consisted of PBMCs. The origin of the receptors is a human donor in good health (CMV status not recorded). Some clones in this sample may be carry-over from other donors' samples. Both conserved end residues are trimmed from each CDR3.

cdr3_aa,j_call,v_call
ASSLGGTNEKLF,TRBJ1-4,TRBV7-2
ASSLIGGDQPQH,TRBJ1-5,TRBV28
ASNHGQGTNQPQH,TRBJ1-5,TRBV23-1
ATSRDLGAANEQF,TRBJ2-1,TRBV15
SVGPGTSGLEQY,TRBJ2-7,TRBV29-1
ASSLEAGGREKLF,TRBJ1-4,TRBV7-2
ASSLSGAYEQF,TRBJ2-1,TRBV28
ASSDRVGSTEAF,TRBJ1-1,TRBV7-2
SAPTENTEAF,TRBJ1-1,TRBV29-1
ASSPLRQTNTGELF,TRBJ2-2,TRBV5-1
ASSFRNPGVSYEQY,TRBJ2-7,TRBV12-3/TRBV12-4
SAFIQGANTAAF,TRBJ1-1,TRBV20-1
SVEDVRGNYGYT,TRBJ1-2,TRBV29-1
SVVRGRPKELYNEQF,TRBJ2-1,TRBV29-1
ASSLRFGSTEAF,TRBJ1-1,TRBV5-1
SAEVAGPGGETQY,TRBJ2-5,TRBV20-1
SVSGTGSYEQY,TRBJ2-7,TRBV20-1
ASSLTSGGDNEQF,TRBJ2-1,TRBV28
SARRDARAYEQY,TRBJ2-7,TRBV20-1
ASSRGLAETQY,TRBJ2-5,TRBV7-9
ARAGGLLEAF,TRBJ1-1,TRBV11-3
AIIGTRGEQY,TRBJ2-7,TRBV10-3
AISESRTARNTEAF,TRBJ1-1,TRBV10-3
ASQGGNNEQF,TRBJ2-1,TRBV14
ASSATGPKPGELF,TRBJ2-2,TRBV6-6
SVVRQWEAF,TRBJ1-1,TRBV29-1
SVYPAGRYGYT,TRBJ1-2,TRBV29-1
ASSASQQGKSSYNEQF,TRBJ2-1,TRBV7-2
ASSIRPLNTEAF,TRBJ1-1,TRBV19
ASATGGRAYEQY,TRBJ2-7,TRBV28
ASSQLGWEQETQY,TRBJ2-5,TRBV7-2
ASSLGGFAGDEQF,TRBJ2-1,TRBV7-3
ASSLSRDSRGYEQY,TRBJ2-7,TRBV6-2/TRBV6-3
ASSARGSGQETQY,TRBJ2-5,TRBV9
ASSSVGETQY,TRBJ2-5,TRBV7-8
ASSLKDRALFGSPLH,TRBJ1-6,TRBV7-2
SARDGTSGGAKGETQY,TRBJ2-5,TRBV20-1
SAGATGAETQY,TRBJ2-5,TRBV29-1
ASRGGSYNSPLH,TRBJ1-6,TRBV7-3
ASSLATGATDTQY,TRBJ2-3,TRBV7-2
ASSRLGTEYNEQF,TRBJ2-1,TRBV14
AISNTGPGSPLH,TRBJ1-6,TRBV10-3
ASSFQGLYEQY,TRBJ2-7,TRBV7-8
SARGGVGGTDTQY,TRBJ2-3,TRBV20-1
SAKTGQGTNTEAF,TRBJ1-1,TRBV20-1